Listed below are T cell receptor beta chains from one sample, sequenced in a study of blood T cell repertoires in COVID-19. The protocol was immunoSEQ multiplex PCR, while the TCRdb copy is restricted to in-frame clones and leaves out a portion. The profile covers 200,000 to 300,000 clones, with 88% appearing a single time and 0.7% taken by the ten largest. Sequenced: peripheral blood. The receptors come from a human donor in a cohort sampled during active COVID-19. CDR3s include the opening cysteine and the closing phenylalanine or tryptophan. Each record gives: J gene, V gene, D gene, CDR3 protein, CDR3 DNA. D genes are given only for firm matches.

TRBJ2-7 | TRBV3-1/TRBV3-2 | NA | CASSQEGEAVAYEQYF | TGTGCCAGCAGCCAAGAAGGGGAGGCAGTCGCCTACGAGCAGTACTTC
TRBJ2-7 | TRBV14 | NA | CASSQSTRGSYEQYF | TGTGCCAGCAGCCAATCGACCCGAGGCTCCTACGAGCAGTACTTC
TRBJ2-5 | TRBV9 | NA | CASSPPEMGGQETQYF | TGTGCCAGCAGCCCACCCGAGATGGGGGGACAAGAGACCCAGTACTTC
TRBJ1-5 | TRBV3-1/TRBV3-2 | TRBD1 | CASSQGTGSGNQPQHF | TGTGCCAGCAGCCAGGGGACAGGGTCCGGCAATCAGCCCCAGCATTTT
TRBJ1-6 | TRBV7-2 | NA | CASSLSRTDNSPLHF | TGTGCCAGCAGCTTAAGTCGGACAGATAATTCACCCCTCCACTTT
TRBJ1-1 | TRBV7-6 | NA | CASSLDALLNTEAFF | TGTGCCAGCAGCTTAGACGCGCTCCTGAACACTGAAGCTTTCTTT
TRBJ2-7 | TRBV7-2 | TRBD1 | CASSKQGEFYEQYF | TGTGCCAGCAGCAAACAGGGGGAGTTCTACGAGCAGTACTTC
TRBJ1-2 | TRBV19 | TRBD1 | CASSIGQGVSGYTF | TGTGCCAGTAGTATCGGACAGGGGGTGAGCGGCTACACCTTC
TRBJ2-1 | TRBV5-8 | NA | CATGGFGGSYNEQFF | TGTGCCACCGGGGGTTTCGGGGGATCCTACAATGAGCAGTTCTTC
TRBJ2-7 | TRBV9 | TRBD2 | CASSLTGLVSYEQYF | TGTGCCAGCAGCCTTACCGGACTAGTGAGCTACGAGCAGTACTTC
TRBJ1-6 | TRBV6-5 | TRBD1 | CASSRTGLGSPLHF | TGTGCCAGCAGTAGGACAGGGTTAGGATCACCCCTCCACTTT
TRBJ1-2 | TRBV5-1 | TRBD1 | CASRPLGTANYGYTF | TGCGCCAGCAGACCCCTTGGGACAGCTAACTATGGCTACACCTTC
TRBJ1-2 | TRBV13 | NA | CASSFARGLGGDGYTF | TGTGCCAGCAGCTTCGCCCGGGGCCTCGGGGGGGATGGCTACACCTTC
TRBJ1-2 | TRBV2 | TRBD1 | CARGNRGSSYGYTF | TGTGCCAGAGGGAACAGGGGTTCGAGCTATGGCTACACCTTC
TRBJ1-5 | TRBV7-9 | NA | CASSQSGGIQPQHF | TGTGCCAGCAGTCAATCGGGGGGAATTCAGCCCCAGCATTTT
TRBJ1-1 | TRBV6-1 | NA | CASSDLFGRGQNTEAFF | TGTGCCAGCAGTGACCTGTTTGGCCGGGGACAGAACACTGAAGCTTTCTTT
TRBJ1-3 | TRBV18 | NA | CASSPPVDSVSGNTIYF | TGTGCCAGCTCACCACCGGTCGATTCAGTATCTGGAAACACCATATATTTT
TRBJ1-5 | TRBV27 | TRBD1 | CASSSDRGSNQPQHF | TGTGCCAGCAGCTCGGACAGGGGAAGCAATCAGCCCCAGCATTTT
TRBJ2-1 | TRBV7-2 | NA | CASSLDSNNEQFF | TGTGCCAGCAGTTTGGACAGCAACAATGAGCAGTTCTTC